This T cell receptor beta chain is drawn from a study of radiotherapy plus CTLA-4 blockade in lung cancer. For the study at large: An objective response was seen in about a sixth of patients, and disease control in around 33%.

Trimming took off 8 bases at V and 5 bases at J, with 0 bases between the two ends. Germline V gene data show CDR1 as LGHDT and CDR2 as YNNKEL (reference sequence). The CDR3 loop spans 8 amino acids. This clone was seen a few times. Profiling relied on immunoSEQ multiplex PCR, and the TCRdb table lists in-frame clones only, not all of them. There are under 40,000 clones in the sample; less than 75% occur only once, and less than 4% lies in the top ten. V is TRBV3-1 (or the pseudogene TRBV3-2) and J is TRBJ1-2; no clear D gene. The sequence was obtained from a human donor with non-small cell lung cancer who had stable disease on radiotherapy plus ipilimumab. The source was peripheral blood, collected from a patient treated with radiotherapy plus ipilimumab. In DNA, the CDR3 is TGTGCCAGCTATGGCTACACCTTC. It encodes CASYGYTF.